The entry that follows covers one T cell receptor beta chain sequence. What this receptor recognizes is not known. No much larger clonotype is one base removed from it; base qualities were not supplied. The sample comes from a study of read filtering for tumor transcriptome and immune sequencing (dated by TCRdb to about 2020). For context, the study as a whole: The cohort had roughly 17 male and 14 female patients with a mean age of about 71 years, ranging from roughly 40 to 90. Whole-transcriptome libraries were prepared with the TruSeq RNA Access Library Prep Kit after DNase treatment. Using the same bone marrow samples, the study ran both targeted immune repertoire sequencing and bulk whole-transcriptome sequencing and then compared the TCR repertoires from each method. As a main aim, a read-filtering strategy for immune repertoire data was addressed, with the specific question being whether clonotypes supported by a single read should be removed. By revised international staging, 8 or 9 patients were R-ISS I, approximately 15 were R-ISS II and about seven were R-ISS III. Per sample, about 4.05 to 10.27 million TCR-region mapped reads were obtained with IR-seq, compared with only about 80 to 1,400 with RNA-seq. Broad study findings and their caveats: Clonotypes were captured by IR-seq at much higher depth and more reliably than by RNA-seq, and smaller IR-seq throughput was sufficient for identification of most shared clonotypes. Rather than purified T cells, the sorted CD138-negative fraction was a mixed bone marrow immune population. The correlation between IR-seq and RNA-seq shared clonotype proportions rose when single-read clonotypes were removed. Single-read clonotypes made up approximately 84% of clonotypes but only approximately 3.7% of total reads in IR-seq, compared with approximately 70% of clonotypes and about 44% of reads in RNA-seq.

Starting from 400 to 450 ng RNA, TCR libraries were constructed with the Immunoverse kit using molecular barcoded adaptors that cover the alpha/delta and beta/gamma chains. TCR library preparation was performed with the same RNA that was used for transcriptome sequencing. An Illumina HiSeq 4000 with 2 x 150 cycles was used to sequence the TCR libraries. The paper's processing steps were these. MiXCR aligned TCR reads to human V, D, J and C references and assembled the aligned reads into CDR3 clonotypes, with quality filtering and error correction included. The tcR package in R was used to analyze clonotype counts and gene usage diversity. For inspection of raw mapping reads, RNA-seq reads were mapped by STAR aligner version 2.5.3a onto GRCh37 of the human genome. To test how sequencing depth affects detected clonotypes, IR-seq fastq files were randomly downsampled with Seqtk 1.3. TCRdb ran its own pipeline on the public reads, namely fastp trimming at Q25 and MiXCR clone calling, and kept in-frame beta chains. Records with the same CDR3 protein are collapsed into one entry carrying the most frequent genes and DNA. These V and J calls derive from TCRdb rather than the authors' analysis. Across this sample there are 20,000 to 25,000 distinct CDR3 sequences, with approximately 14% seen only once. The ten largest make up about 59% of the sample.

Every patient had bone marrow sampled at the time of active disease. Isolation of bone marrow mononuclear cells was performed by Ficoll-Hypaque density gradient centrifugation. Myeloma plasma cells were removed and CD138-negative cells were collected by negative selection after labeling with CD138 magnetic microbeads on a MACS separator. Flow cytometry with CD138 antibodies on an Attune NxT was used to check how pure the isolated cells were. TRIzol reagent was used to extract total RNA, which was then quantified with a NanoDrop spectrophotometer. For each patient, the CD138-negative bone marrow sample underwent paired RNA-seq and IR-seq. The CDR3 sequence holds 16 residues, the cysteine and phenylalanine included. The only DNA kept is the CDR3, 48 bases in frame from the first base. V is shortened by 5 bases, J by 0 bases, and the region joining them spans 20 bases. According to the germline V gene (reference sequence), CDR1 reads DFQATT and CDR2 reads SNEGSKA.

Material: a population of CD138-negative cells sorted from bone marrow. Interpreted using the paper, the cell subset or site label stands for: bone marrow mononuclear cells depleted of CD138+ plasma/myeloma cells by negative magnetic selection. This clonotype was obtained from a donor at least 40 years old with multiple myeloma. Recombination linked TRBV20-1 to TRBJ2-7, and TRBD2 may be the D gene, going by 6 matching bases. The DNA reads TGCAGTGCTGGAGGGGTTACGGGACTTAGCTCCTACGAGCAGTACTTC. The resulting protein is CSAGGVTGLSSYEQYF.